The T cell receptor (beta chain) under discussion was sequenced for a study of CD8 T cells in ankylosing spondylitis. Overall study findings and caveats: Blood of patients with ankylosing spondylitis appeared to be characterized by a TCR beta motif of several highly homologous variants. Relatively rare in peripheral blood, disease-linked clones were also CD8+.

Quantitative 5'-RACE with molecular barcodes was used to make the TCR beta libraries. From the 5' RACE reads, TCRdb called clonotypes with MiXCR, one entry per CDR3 protein. In the table there are about 800,000 distinct CDR3 sequences, 10% to 15% of which are singletons. This clonotype was recorded at least ten times. What it binds is not known. The clonotype was recovered from a male donor with ankylosing spondylitis. The sample taken for sequencing was blood, either unsorted or a sorted T cell fraction (not recorded which).

The CDR3 spells CSVPGGGYTF. The CDR3, as DNA: TGCAGTGTCCCTGGGGGTGGCTACACCTTC. V usage is TRBV20-1 and J usage is TRBJ1-2, with D maybe TRBD1 (5 bases). Trimming took 7 bases from V and 7 from J, leaving 10 bases between them. The germline gives CDR1 DFQATT, CDR2 SNEGSKA (reference sequence). The length of the CDR3 is 10 residues.